Below are 26 T cell receptor beta chains sequenced from a single sample in a study of T cell repertoires in cytomegalovirus infection. Each CDR3 protein is one row after TCRdb ran MiXCR on the reads. The profile shows fewer than 200,000 distinct CDR3 sequences, about an eighth of them singletons. Sequences were obtained from PBMCs. These receptors were taken from a human donor in good health (CMV status not recorded). Some clones in this sample may be carry-over from other donors' samples.

This clonotype has only a few counts. V usage is TRBV29-1 and J usage is TRBJ2-1; 10 bases align to TRBD1. Trimming at V came to 5 bases and at J to 4 bases, leaving 2 bases not matched to a gene. Germline CDR1 is SQVTM and CDR2 is ANQGSEA. The CDR3 loop spans 13 amino acids. The CDR3 here is CSVMGQGYNEQFF. CDR3 bases: TGCAGCGTTATGGGACAGGGGTACAATGAGCAGTTCTTC.

The chain joins TRBV19 to TRBJ2-2; D is undetermined. Germline-derived CDR1 and CDR2 are LNHDA and SQIVND (reference sequence). The CDR3 length is 13 residues. V was shortened by 1 base and J by 5 bases, with 5 bases between the two germline ends. The CDR3 sequence is CASSIGGTGELFF. CDR3 in DNA: TGTGCCAGTAGTATAGGGGGTACCGGGGAGCTGTTTTTT.

The chain joins TRBV3-1 to TRBJ2-2, with D perhaps matching TRBD1 (5 bases). CDR1 is LGHDT, CDR2 YNNKEL, per germline (reference sequence). CDR3 length: 15 amino acids. V shed 4 bases and J shed 1 base, with 10 bases lying between them. CDR3 nucleotide sequence: TGTGCCAGCAGCCTGGCCAGGGAGAACACCGGGGAGCTGTTTTTT. Its protein product is CASSLARENTGELFF. The full variable domain, its missing parts supplied by reference TRBV3-1 and TRBJ2-2, is DTAVSQTPKYLVTQMGNDKSIKCEQNLGHDTMYWYKQDSKKFLKIMFSYNNKELIINETVPNRFSPKSPDKAHLNLHINSLELGDSAVYFCASSLARENTGELFFGEGSRLTVL.

This clonotype has ten or more counts. The genes are TRBV7-2 and TRBJ2-3, with D possibly being TRBD2 (7 bases). This CDR3 is built from 13 residues. CDR1 SGHTA and CDR2 FQGNSA come from the germline V gene. V was pared by 5 bases and J by 6 bases, with 12 bases between. The CDR3 coding sequence is TGTGCCAGCAGCCCTCGGGGGGCCGATACGCAGTATTTT. This encodes CASSPRGADTQYF.

This clonotype came up many times. The chain links TRBV4-3 to TRBJ2-5, with TRBD2 matching 13 bases. CDR1 is LGHNA, CDR2 YSLEER, per germline. This CDR3 has 15 amino acids. The ends lost 3 bases at V and 5 bases at J; junction bases unmatched: 3. CDR3 residues: CASSQGLAGTETQYF. CDR3 nucleotides: TGCGCCAGCAGCCAGGGACTAGCGGGAACGGAGACCCAGTACTTC.

This clonotype was seen more than once but under ten times. The V call is TRBV6-2 or TRBV6-3, the J call TRBJ2-3, with 16 bases matching TRBD2. The CDR3 sequence is 17 residues long. Losses at the gene ends were 5 bases for V and 3 bases for J; bases not matched to a gene: 5. Germline assignment: CDR1 MNHEY and CDR2 SVGEGT. The CDR3 loop reads CASSQPGLAGGTDTQYF. The CDR3 region has the DNA TGTGCCAGCAGTCAACCGGGACTAGCGGGAGGGACAGATACGCAGTATTTT.

This clonotype was recorded many times. The rearrangement uses TRBV6-6 and TRBJ1-1; no clear D. V dropped 4 bases and J dropped 5 bases, with 11 bases sitting between them. There are 13 residues in the CDR3. CDR1 is MNHNY, CDR2 SVGAGI, per germline (reference sequence). CDR3 residues: CASSFVGRTEAFF. The DNA of the CDR3 is TGTGCCAGCAGTTTCGTAGGGAGGACTGAAGCTTTCTTT.

This chain joins TRBV20-1 and TRBJ2-7; D might be TRBD2 (6 bases). The germline V gene encodes CDR1 DFQATT and CDR2 SNEGSKA (reference sequence). The CDR3 runs 12 residues. The germline V and J ends were trimmed by 3 bases and 5 bases, with 11 bases remaining between them. CDR3 amino acids: CSARAGYHEQYF. The DNA for the CDR3 is TGCAGTGCTAGGGCGGGGTACCACGAGCAGTACTTC.

The V and J genes are TRBV6-2 or TRBV6-3 and TRBJ2-3, with TRBD2 identical over 11 bases. The V segment lost 6 bases and the J segment 4 bases; nucleotides outside the gene matches: 12. Germline lookup yields CDR1 MNHEY and CDR2 SVGEGT. The CDR3 covers 17 residues. CDR3 coding DNA: TGTGCCAGCAGCCCGACCTTACTAGCGGGAGTGGCAGATACGCAGTATTTT. This encodes CASSPTLLAGVADTQYF.

This clonotype showed up just a few times. V usage is TRBV7-2 and J usage is TRBJ1-3; D not certain. Trimming took 3 bases from V and 2 from J, leaving 5 bases between them. CDR1 is SGHTA, CDR2 FQGNSA, per germline. This CDR3 comprises 13 residues. The CDR3 loop reads CASSFLPGNTIYF. DNA for the CDR3: TGTGCCAGCAGCTTTCTTCCTGGAAACACCATATATTTT.

This clonotype showed up just a few times. V is TRBV20-1 and J is TRBJ1-2; no reliable D call. Trimming removed 5 bases at V and 3 bases at J, with 13 bases between. The CDR3 loop spans 13 amino acids. The germline V gene has CDR1 DFQATT and CDR2 SNEGSKA (reference sequence). CDR3 region: CSAWSRADYGYTF. CDR3 nucleotides: TGCAGTGCTTGGTCTAGAGCGGACTATGGCTACACCTTC.

This clonotype showed up many times. V is TRBV5-6 and J is TRBJ2-1, with 8 bases fitting TRBD2. Trimming took 2 bases from V and 2 from J; bases not matched to a gene: 6. Germline assignment: CDR1 SGHDT and CDR2 YYEEEE. The CDR3 spans 16 residues. The DNA of the CDR3 is TGTGCCAGCAGCTTAAACGGGGGGGCGACCTACAATGAGCAGTTCTTC. Translating gives CASSLNGGATYNEQFF.

Comment on this clonotype: A much bigger clone sits one base away, suggesting this may be a read error. The V and J genes are TRBV11-2 and TRBJ2-5; 7 nucleotides agree with TRBD1. The CDR3 has 14 residues. V lost 5 bases and J lost 10; bases outside the gene matches: 13. Germline V CDR1 and CDR2: SGHAT, FQNNGV. The CDR3, as DNA: TGTGCCAGCAGCGATAATAACCTGACAGGGTGCCAGTACTTC. Translated, it gives CASSDNNLTGCQYF.

This clonotype appeared many times. The chain couples TRBV4-2 to TRBJ2-1, with D unclear. The germline V and J ends were trimmed by 1 base and 2 bases, with 9 bases remaining between them. The germline gives CDR1 LGHNA, CDR2 YNFKEQ. The CDR3 is made up of 15 amino acids. CDR3 in amino acids: CASSQVGITYNEQFF. The DNA for the CDR3 is TGTGCCAGCAGCCAAGTGGGGATCACCTACAATGAGCAGTTCTTC.

The sample holds many counts of this clonotype. This chain connects TRBV27 to TRBJ1-5; the D is unclear. Germline CDR1 is MNHEY and CDR2 is SMNVEV (reference sequence). The CDR3 is 15 residues long. V lost 2 bases and J 2 bases, leaving 10 bases between the germline ends. The CDR3 DNA is TGTGCCAGCAGTTTAGCGGCTATGGGCAATCAGCCCCAGCATTTT. The encoded protein is CASSLAAMGNQPQHF.

CDR3 sequence (DNA): TGTGCCAGCAGCTTATACGGTTATAATGAAAAACTGTTTTTT. Amino acids: CASSLYGYNEKLFF. V is TRBV5-4 and J is TRBJ1-4; the D is unclear. The CDR3 extends over 14 amino acids. Germline V gene data show CDR1 as SGHNT and CDR2 as YYREEE (reference sequence). V shed 2 bases and J shed 4 bases, with 9 bases lying between them.

The CDR3 protein is CASSQDYRGNYEQYF. For the CDR3, the DNA is TGCGCCAGCAGCCAAGATTACAGGGGGAACTACGAGCAGTACTTC. The V gene is TRBV4-3, the J gene TRBJ2-7; 8 bases map to TRBD1. CDR3 length equals 15 residues. V trimming: 0 bases; J trimming: 3 bases; junction bases outside the gene matches: 4. Per germline, CDR1 LGHNA and CDR2 YSLEER.

The J gene is TRBJ2-5, the V gene TRBV5-4; D is perhaps TRBD1 (6 bases). Germline loops: CDR1 SGHNT, CDR2 YYREEE (reference sequence). CDR3 length: 13 residues. Trimming cost V 2 bases and J 5 bases, with 10 bases left between them. The CDR3 loop is CASSFSGDETQYF. Here the CDR3 DNA reads TGTGCCAGCAGCTTTTCAGGGGACGAGACCCAGTACTTC. The full variable domain, rest sourced from reference TRBV5-4 and TRBJ2-5, is ETGVTQSPTHLIKTRGQQVTLRCSSQSGHNTVSWYQQALGQGPQFIFQYYREEENGRGNFPPRFSGLQFPNYSSELNVNALELDDSALYLCASSFSGDETQYFGPGTRLLVL.

There are many counts of this clonotype. J is TRBJ2-7 and V is TRBV10-3; D unresolved. The CDR3 sequence is 15 residues long. Germline V gene sequence: CDR1 ENHRY, CDR2 SYGVKD. With 3 bases removed from V and 5 bases from J, the gap between germline ends came to 17 bases. CDR3 sequence reads: CAISEIPPGLDEQYF. In nucleotides, the CDR3 is TGTGCCATCAGTGAAATCCCCCCGGGCCTAGACGAGCAGTACTTC.

The J gene is TRBJ2-7, the V gene TRBV29-1; tentatively, D is TRBD1 or TRBD2 (5 bases each). The CDR3 spans 12 residues. V was trimmed by 6 bases and J by 3 bases, leaving 12 bases between them. The germline V gene encodes CDR1 SQVTM and CDR2 ANQGSEA. The CDR3 spells CSVWGPSYEQYF. The CDR3 DNA reads as TGCAGCGTCTGGGGACCGAGCTACGAGCAGTACTTC.

This clonotype was counted a few times. This rearrangement joins TRBV7-2 to TRBJ1-1; maybe TRBD1 (6 bases). The CDR3 is 14 amino acids. The V gene lost 5 bases and the J gene lost 4 bases, with 14 bases spanning the gap. Germline V CDR1 and CDR2: SGHTA, FQGNSA. In DNA, the CDR3 is TGTGCCAGCAGCCCCCCTCAGGGGAGCACTGAAGCTTTCTTT. It yields the protein CASSPPQGSTEAFF. Drawing the rest from reference TRBV7-2 and TRBJ1-1, the complete variable domain is GAGVSQSPSNKVTEKGKDVELRCDPISGHTALYWYRQSLGQGLEFLIYFQGNSAPDKSGLPSDRFSAERTGGSVSTLTIQRTQQEDSAVYLCASSPPQGSTEAFFGQGTRLTVV.

This clonotype came up many times. V usage is TRBV7-2 and J usage is TRBJ1-4; D perhaps matches TRBD1 (6 bases). Germline CDR1 and CDR2: SGHTA and FQGNSA. With 5 bases removed from V and 0 bases from J, the gap between germline ends came to 10 bases. The CDR3 is 15 residues long. CDR3 coding DNA: TGTGCCAGCAGCCGTCGGACAGCAACTAATGAAAAACTGTTTTTT. This sequence encodes CASSRRTATNEKLFF.

The table lists this clonotype with many counts. The rearrangement links TRBV7-2 to TRBJ2-2; 7 bases agree with TRBD1. The CDR3 is 16 amino acids. V was pared by 3 bases and J by 1 base, with 5 bases of the junction left unmatched. From germline, CDR1 is SGHTA and CDR2 FQGNSA. CDR3 sequence reads: CASSFPTGRNTGELFF. In nucleotides, the CDR3 is TGTGCCAGCAGCTTCCCGACAGGGAGGAACACCGGGGAGCTGTTTTTT.

The chain has TRBV5-4 and TRBJ2-2; TRBD1 matches at 8 bases. Germline CDR1 and CDR2: SGHNT and YYREEE (reference sequence). Trimming removed 4 bases from V and 5 bases from J; junction bases left unmatched: 7. The CDR3 covers 15 residues. The CDR3 DNA sequence: TGTGCCAGCAGCGGACAGGGATGGAGGACCGGGGAGCTGTTTTTT. It translates to CASSGQGWRTGELFF.

The chain carries TRBV24-1 and TRBJ2-2, with 10 bases lining up with TRBD1. Germline V CDR1 and CDR2: KGHDR, SFDVKD. J was trimmed by 4 bases and V by 3 bases; bases with no gene match: 7. This CDR3 is built from 17 residues. In DNA, the CDR3 is TGTGCCACCAGTGATCGATGGACAGGGGGGCCCACCGGGGAGCTGTTTTTT. Its protein is CATSDRWTGGPTGELFF.

The chain recombines TRBV29-1 with TRBJ2-5; 8 bases map to TRBD2. This CDR3 is 11 amino acids long. J was trimmed by 7 bases and V by 6 bases; bases with no gene match: 4. Looked up from germline, CDR1 is SQVTM and CDR2 is ANQGSEA. The DNA for the CDR3 is TGCAGCGTGGACAGCGGGGGGACCCAGTACTTC. Translated, it gives CSVDSGGTQYF.